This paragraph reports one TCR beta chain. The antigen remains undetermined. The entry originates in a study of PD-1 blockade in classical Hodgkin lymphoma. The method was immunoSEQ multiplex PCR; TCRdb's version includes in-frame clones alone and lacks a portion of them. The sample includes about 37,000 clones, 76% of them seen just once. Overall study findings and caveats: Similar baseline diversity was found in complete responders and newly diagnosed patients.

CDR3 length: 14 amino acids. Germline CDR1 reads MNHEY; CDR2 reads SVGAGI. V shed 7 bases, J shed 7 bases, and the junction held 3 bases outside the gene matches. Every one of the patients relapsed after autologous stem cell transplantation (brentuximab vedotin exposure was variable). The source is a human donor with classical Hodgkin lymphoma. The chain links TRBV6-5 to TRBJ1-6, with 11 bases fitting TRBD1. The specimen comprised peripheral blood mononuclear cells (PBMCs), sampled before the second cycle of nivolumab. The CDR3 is CASTGQGANSPLHF. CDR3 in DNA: TGTGCCAGCACCGGACAGGGGGCGAATTCACCCCTCCACTTT.